The 21 T cell receptor beta chains below all came from one sample that was sequenced in a study of T cells in women clearing cervical HPV infection. The data were produced by immunoSEQ multiplex PCR, yet TCRdb's version contains in-frame clones alone and is incomplete. In total, the table holds approximately 37,000 clones. The sample consisted of blood buffy coat. The origin of the receptors is a woman aged 18-70 years with a cervical HPV16 infection that either progressed to CIN3+ or cleared (not recorded which).

As for this clone: Read coverage stops 3 residues before the CDR3 terminus; the germline J gene supplies the remainder. V gene TRBV7-9 combines with J gene TRBJ2-7; 8 bases line up with TRBD2. Unmatched junction bases numbered 3, after V lost 5 bases and J lost 0 bases. CDR3 length: 14 amino acids. Per germline, CDR1 SEHNR and CDR2 FQNEAQ (reference sequence). CDR3 amino acids: CASSLSGSSYEQYF. The sequenced part of the CDR3 DNA is TGTGCCAGCAGCCTCAGCGGGAGCTCCTACGAG.

As regards this clone: Within the sample, other DNA sequences also encode this same CDR3. The CDR3 spells CSARDPRTSGPYEQYF. The part of the CDR3 DNA that was read is TGCAGTGCTAGAGACCCCCGGACTAGCGGGCCCTACGAG. The V gene is TRBV20-1, the J gene TRBJ2-7; the match to TRBD2 covers 11 bases. The read comes to an end 3 residues before the CDR3 does, leaving the germline J gene to fill in the end. V lost 0 bases, J lost 2 bases, and 6 bases stayed unmatched. Germline V CDR1 and CDR2: DFQATT, SNEGSKA (reference sequence). The CDR3 consists of 16 residues.

Of note for this clone: The CDR3 goes on 3 residues after the read ends, and that part is filled in from the germline J gene. The chain couples TRBV19 to TRBJ1-2; 7 bases are shared with TRBD1. The CDR3 consists of 14 residues. From germline, CDR1 is LNHDA and CDR2 SQIVND (reference sequence). Incomplete CDR3 DNA: TGTGCCAGTAGCCTTCAGGGGGGCATCGACGAC. Its protein is CASSLQGGIDD. The whole CDR3 sequence is CASSLQGGIDDYTF.

Of note for this clone: Read coverage stops 3 residues before the CDR3 terminus; the germline J gene supplies the remainder. This chain connects TRBV6-4 to TRBJ1-6; unclear D gene. The CDR3 runs to 15 residues. Trimming stripped 6 bases from V and 0 bases from J, with 9 bases between. Germline V lookup: CDR1 MRHNA, CDR2 SNTAGT. The CDR3 here is CASRQESSYNSPLHF. Incomplete CDR3 DNA: TGTGCCAGCAGACAAGAGAGCTCCTATAATTCACCC.

Comment on this clone: The read ends 3 residues early relative to the CDR3; the germline J gene fills the gap. The chain employs TRBV19 and TRBJ1-1; D uncertain. The CDR3 is 13 residues long. Germline lookup yields CDR1 LNHDA and CDR2 SQIVND (reference sequence). The V gene lost 4 bases and the J gene lost 4 bases, with 10 bases spanning the gap. The CDR3 region is CASSTSRGTEAFF. Incomplete CDR3 DNA: TGTGCCAGTAGTACGTCCCGCGGCACTGAA.

This clone is called medium-sized based on its frequency. The CDR3 end lies 3 residues beyond the end of the read and is filled in from the germline J gene. The chain is built from TRBV29-1 and TRBJ1-5; D is ambiguous. The CDR3 has 13 amino acids. V was cut by 6 bases and J by 3 bases, with 12 bases left in between. Germline V gives CDR1 SQVTM, CDR2 ANQGSEA. CDR3 bases read: TGCAGCGTGGCAAGCGGCTTCAATCAGCCC. Its translation: CSVASGFNQP. The entire CDR3 protein is CSVASGFNQPQHF. Filled out from reference TRBV29-1 and TRBJ1-5, the complete variable domain reads SAVISQKPSRDICQRGTSLTIQCQVDSQVTMMFWYRQQPGQSLTLIATANQGSEATYESGFVIDKFPISRPNLTFSTLTVSNMSPEDSSIYLCSVASGFNQPQHFGDGTRLSIL.

With regard to this clone: The read finishes 3 residues shy of the CDR3 end, and the germline J gene is used to complete it. The J gene is TRBJ2-1, the V gene TRBV28; 9 bases agree with TRBD2. CDR1 is MDHEN, CDR2 SYDVKM, per germline. The CDR3 is 15 residues long. The V gene end was trimmed by 3 bases and the J gene end by 5 bases; junction bases not matched to a gene: 5. This CDR3 is CASSLDSGSNNEQFF. The sequenced part of the CDR3 DNA is TGTGCCAGCAGTTTGGATAGCGGGAGTAACAATGAG.

On this clone itself: The CDR3 is cut off 3 residues early in the read; its end comes from the germline J gene. The chain uses TRBV10-3 and TRBJ2-1; 8 bases match TRBD1. This CDR3 has 13 amino acids. The germline gives CDR1 ENHRY, CDR2 SYGVKD. Trimming took 3 bases from V and 6 from J; bases not matched to a gene: 1. The part of the CDR3 DNA that was read is TGTGCCATCAGTGACAGGGGGCGCAATGAG. This sequence encodes CAISDRGRNE. The complete CDR3 protein is CAISDRGRNEQFF.

On this clone: The read ends 3 residues early relative to the CDR3; the germline J gene fills the gap. The rearrangement links TRBV5-1 to TRBJ2-7; the match to TRBD2 covers 10 bases. J lost 4 bases, V lost 7 bases, and 8 bases had no gene match. Per the germline V gene, CDR1 is SGHRS and CDR2 is YFSETQ. This CDR3 is 14 amino acids long. Here the CDR3 reads CASSSSGSSYEQYF. The sequenced part of the CDR3 DNA is TGCGCCAGCTCTTCTAGCGGGAGCTCTTACGAG.

Concerning this clone: The read finishes 3 residues shy of the CDR3 end, and the germline J gene is used to complete it. The V and J genes are TRBV6-2 or TRBV6-3 and TRBJ2-5; D assignment may be TRBD1 or TRBD2 (5 bases each). The length of the CDR3 is 14 residues. Trimming stripped 6 bases from V and 3 bases from J, with 14 bases between. Looked up from germline, CDR1 is MNHEY and CDR2 is SVGEGT. The CDR3 spells CASRKRGAKETQYF. Incomplete CDR3 DNA: TGTGCCAGCAGGAAAAGAGGGGCCAAAGAGACC.

As concerns this clone: The sequenced fragment ends 3 residues before the CDR3 boundary, so the rest is inferred from the germline J gene. The V gene is TRBV7-6, the J gene TRBJ2-4; the match to TRBD2 covers 7 bases. Germline values: CDR1 SGHVS, CDR2 FNYEAQ. This CDR3 spans 14 amino acids. The CDR3 spells CASSLTPGLQGQYF. The CDR3 DNA, read in part, is TGTGCCAGCAGTCTGACACCGGGACTACAAGGT.

Comment on this clone: The observed sequence ends 3 residues before the CDR3 terminus, with the missing tail filled in from the germline J gene. The chain combines TRBV2 with TRBJ1-1; 7 bases match TRBD1. CDR1 is SNHLY and CDR2 is FYNNEI in the germline V gene. V shed 6 bases and J 2 bases; nucleotides not matched to a gene: 6. The CDR3 spans 14 residues. The chain's CDR3 is CASSPGQLNTEAFF. The sequenced part of the CDR3 DNA is TGTGCCAGCAGCCCGGGACAGTTAAACACTGAA.

With respect to this clone: The read comes to an end 3 residues before the CDR3 does, leaving the germline J gene to fill in the end. The chain uses TRBV2 and TRBJ1-2; maybe TRBD1 (6 bases). The CDR3 sequence is 13 residues long. The germline V gene has CDR1 SNHLY and CDR2 FYNNEI. Trimming shortened V by 6 bases and J by 4 bases, and 12 bases separated the two germline ends. The covered CDR3 bases are TGTGCCAGCAGAATACAGGGCCCCTATGGC. Its translation is CASRIQGPYG. The whole CDR3 sequence is CASRIQGPYGYTF.

Concerning this clone: The CDR3 extends 3 residues past the end of the read, so its final part is completed from the germline J gene. The gene calls are TRBV9 and TRBJ1-2; D perhaps matches TRBD1 (5 bases). Germline V gene lookup returns CDR1 SGDLS and CDR2 YYNGEE. The CDR3 sequence is 12 residues long. The CDR3: CASSVVGGGYTF. The covered CDR3 bases are TGTGCCAGCAGCGTAGTGGGGGGAGGC.

In regard to this clone: The read finishes 3 residues shy of the CDR3 end, and the germline J gene is used to complete it. The chain joins TRBV29-1 to TRBJ2-1, with D maybe TRBD2 (7 bases). This CDR3 region has 14 residues. The V gene lost 8 bases and the J gene lost 6 bases, with 20 bases spanning the gap. Germline lookup yields CDR1 SQVTM and CDR2 ANQGSEA. The CDR3 reads CSSDGQRGGNEQFF. The DNA read from the CDR3 is TGCAGCTCTGACGGGCAGAGGGGGGGCAATGAG.

Of note for this clone: With the read ending 3 residues before the CDR3 end, the germline J gene is used to fill in that end. This rearrangement joins TRBV2 to TRBJ1-2; D is perhaps TRBD1 (6 bases). The CDR3 contains 16 residues. The ends were cut back, 7 bases at V and 3 bases at J, with 21 bases in the middle. The germline gives CDR1 SNHLY, CDR2 FYNNEI. CDR3: CASTGPEGGVDYGYTF. The part of the CDR3 DNA that was read is TGTGCCAGCACCGGGCCGGAGGGGGGGGTGGACTATGGC.

Comments on this clone: The read halts 3 residues ahead of the CDR3 end, with the missing end drawn from the germline J gene. This rearrangement joins TRBV7-2 to TRBJ1-5, with 8 bases aligning to TRBD1. The V gene end was trimmed by 5 bases and the J gene end by 8 bases; junction bases not matched to a gene: 8. This CDR3 region has 14 residues. The germline gives CDR1 SGHTA, CDR2 FQGNSA. CDR3 bases read: TGTGCCAGCAGCACCCGACAGGGGTTGAAGCCC. Encoded protein: CASSTRQGLKP. The CDR3 in its entirety is CASSTRQGLKPQHF.

As to this clone: The CDR3 end lies 3 residues beyond the end of the read and is filled in from the germline J gene. The V and J genes are TRBV19 and TRBJ2-7; 14 bases line up with TRBD2. CDR3 length: 15 residues. The V segment lost 5 bases and the J segment 2 bases; nucleotides outside the gene matches: 2. The germline V gene encodes CDR1 LNHDA and CDR2 SQIVND (reference sequence). CDR3 bases read: TGTGCCAGTAGTGGGGGACTAGCGGGGGCCTACGAG. Encoded protein: CASSGGLAGAYE. The entire CDR3 protein reads CASSGGLAGAYEQYF.

Regarding this clone: The read gets to within 3 residues of the CDR3 end, and the germline J gene fills in the rest. The chain combines TRBV5-5 with TRBJ2-5; no definite D call. There are 13 residues in the CDR3. Germline lookup yields CDR1 SGHKS and CDR2 YYEKEE (reference sequence). The V end lost 5 bases, the J end lost 5 bases, and 13 bases lay between the germline ends. CDR3 sequence reads: CASSFDIGETQYF. The DNA read from the CDR3 is TGTGCCAGCAGTTTCGATATAGGGGAGACC.

Worth noting for this clone: The read terminates 3 residues before the CDR3 end, so the remaining end is supplied by the germline J gene. V is TRBV28 and J is TRBJ1-1; TRBD1 matches at 7 bases. This CDR3 is 15 amino acids long. V shed 6 bases and J 3 bases; nucleotides not matched to a gene: 10. Germline CDR1 MDHEN, CDR2 SYDVKM. This chain's CDR3 is CASRRGQVLYTEAFF. The covered CDR3 bases are TGTGCCAGCAGGAGGGGGCAGGTCTTATACACTGAA.

In the case of this clone: Read sequence stops 3 residues before the CDR3 end, and the germline J gene provides the missing end. This chain uses TRBV5-4 with TRBJ1-2; 10 nucleotides agree with TRBD1. The CDR3 extends over 13 amino acids. Germline V lookup: CDR1 SGHNT, CDR2 YYREEE (reference sequence). V shed 3 bases, J shed 6 bases, and the junction held 2 bases outside the gene matches. The CDR3 loop reads CASSWGQGNGYTF. The DNA read from the CDR3 is TGTGCCAGCAGCTGGGGACAGGGGAATGGC.